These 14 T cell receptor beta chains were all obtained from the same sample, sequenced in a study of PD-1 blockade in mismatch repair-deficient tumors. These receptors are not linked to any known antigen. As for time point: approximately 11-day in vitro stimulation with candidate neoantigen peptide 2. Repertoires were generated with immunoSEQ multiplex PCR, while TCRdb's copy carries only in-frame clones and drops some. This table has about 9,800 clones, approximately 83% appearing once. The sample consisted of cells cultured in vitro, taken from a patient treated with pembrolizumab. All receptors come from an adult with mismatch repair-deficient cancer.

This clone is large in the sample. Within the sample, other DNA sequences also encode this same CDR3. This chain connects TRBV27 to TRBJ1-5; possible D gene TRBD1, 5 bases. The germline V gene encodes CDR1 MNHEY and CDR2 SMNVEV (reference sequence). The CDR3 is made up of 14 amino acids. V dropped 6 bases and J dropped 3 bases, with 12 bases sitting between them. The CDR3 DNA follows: TGTGCCAGCAGCCCGGGGGGGACCAATCAGCCCCAGCATTTT. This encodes CASSPGGTNQPQHF.

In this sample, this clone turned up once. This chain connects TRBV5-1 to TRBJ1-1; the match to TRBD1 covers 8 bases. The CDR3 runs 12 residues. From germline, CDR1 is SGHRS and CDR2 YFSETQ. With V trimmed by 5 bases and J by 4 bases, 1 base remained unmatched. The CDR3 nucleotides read TGCGCCAGCAGGCAGGGGGCCACTGAAGCTTTCTTT. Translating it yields CASRQGATEAFF. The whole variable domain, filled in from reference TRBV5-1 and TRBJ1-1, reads KAGVTQTPRYLIKTRGQQVTLSCSPISGHRSVSWYQQTPGQGLQFLFEYFSETQRNKGNFPGRFSGRQFSNSRSEMNVSTLELGDSALYLCASRQGATEAFFGQGTRLTVV.

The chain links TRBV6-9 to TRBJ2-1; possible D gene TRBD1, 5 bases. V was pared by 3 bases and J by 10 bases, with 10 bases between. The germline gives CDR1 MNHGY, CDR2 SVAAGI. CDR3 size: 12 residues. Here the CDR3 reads CASSYQGREQFF. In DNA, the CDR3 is TGTGCCAGCAGTTACCAGGGAAGGGAGCAGTTCTTC.

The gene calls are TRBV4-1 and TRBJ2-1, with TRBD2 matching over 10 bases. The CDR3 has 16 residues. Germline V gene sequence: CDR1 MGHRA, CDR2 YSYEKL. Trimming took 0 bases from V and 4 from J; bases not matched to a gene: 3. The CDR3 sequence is CASSQDSGRVYNEQFF. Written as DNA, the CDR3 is TGCGCCAGCAGCCAAGACAGCGGGAGGGTATACAATGAGCAGTTCTTC.

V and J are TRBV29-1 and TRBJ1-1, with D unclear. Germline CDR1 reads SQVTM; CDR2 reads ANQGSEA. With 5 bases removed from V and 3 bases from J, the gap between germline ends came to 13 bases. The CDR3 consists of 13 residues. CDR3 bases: TGCAGCGTTAGATGGATGGGTGACACTGAAGCTTTCTTT. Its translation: CSVRWMGDTEAFF.

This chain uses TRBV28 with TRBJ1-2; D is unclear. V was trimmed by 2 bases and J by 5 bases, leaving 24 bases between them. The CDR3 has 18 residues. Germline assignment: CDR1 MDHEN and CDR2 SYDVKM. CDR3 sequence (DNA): TGTGCCAGCAGTTTAATTCCGGGTTGGGAAGAGACCTTTTATGGCTACACCTTC. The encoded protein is CASSLIPGWEETFYGYTF.

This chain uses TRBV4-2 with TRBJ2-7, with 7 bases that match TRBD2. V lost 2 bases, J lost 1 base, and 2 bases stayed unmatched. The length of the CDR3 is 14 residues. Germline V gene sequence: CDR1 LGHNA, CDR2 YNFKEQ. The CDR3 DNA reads TGTGCCAGCAGCCAACAGGGAGGGTCCTACGAGCAGTACTTC. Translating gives CASSQQGGSYEQYF.

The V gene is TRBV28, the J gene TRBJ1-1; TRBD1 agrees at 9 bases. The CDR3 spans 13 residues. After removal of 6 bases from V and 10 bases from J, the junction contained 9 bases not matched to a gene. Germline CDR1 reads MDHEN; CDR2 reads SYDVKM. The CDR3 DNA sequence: TGTGCCAGCAGCCTGAACAGGGGGCGGGGAGCTTTCTTT. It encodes CASSLNRGRGAFF.

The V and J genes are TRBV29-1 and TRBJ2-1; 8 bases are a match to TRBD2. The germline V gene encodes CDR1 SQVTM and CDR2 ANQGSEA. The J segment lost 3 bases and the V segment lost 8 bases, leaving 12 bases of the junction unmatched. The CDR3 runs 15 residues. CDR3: CSTWPGGAIYNEQFF. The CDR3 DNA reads TGCAGCACCTGGCCGGGGGGGGCCATCTACAATGAGCAGTTCTTC.

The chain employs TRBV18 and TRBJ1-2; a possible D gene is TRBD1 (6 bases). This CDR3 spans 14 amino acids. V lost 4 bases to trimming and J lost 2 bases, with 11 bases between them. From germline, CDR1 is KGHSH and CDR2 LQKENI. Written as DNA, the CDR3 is TGTGCCAGCTCACTAAAACAGGGAAACTATGGCTACACCTTC. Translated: CASSLKQGNYGYTF.

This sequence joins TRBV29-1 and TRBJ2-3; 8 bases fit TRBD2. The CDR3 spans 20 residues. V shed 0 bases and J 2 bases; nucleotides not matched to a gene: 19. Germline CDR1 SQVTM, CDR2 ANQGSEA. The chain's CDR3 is CSVEDQVAGRPGGTTDTQYF. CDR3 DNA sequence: TGCAGCGTTGAAGATCAAGTAGCGGGACGGCCGGGGGGGACCACAGATACGCAGTATTTT.

CDR3 nucleotides: TGCAGTGCTAGAAATCCTAGCGGAGGGTACTTC. It specifies CSARNPSGGYF. The V and J genes are TRBV20-1 and TRBJ2-7, with 7 bases identical to TRBD2. CDR1 is DFQATT, CDR2 SNEGSKA, per germline (reference sequence). CDR3 length: 11 amino acids. Trimming at V came to 2 bases and at J to 12 bases, leaving 7 bases not matched to a gene.

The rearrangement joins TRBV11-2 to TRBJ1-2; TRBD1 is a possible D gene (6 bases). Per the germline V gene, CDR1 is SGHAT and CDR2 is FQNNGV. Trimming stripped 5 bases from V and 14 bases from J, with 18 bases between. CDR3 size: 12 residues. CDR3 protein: CASSLNGQIKTF. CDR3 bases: TGTGCCAGCAGCCTCAACGGACAGATTAAGACCTTC.

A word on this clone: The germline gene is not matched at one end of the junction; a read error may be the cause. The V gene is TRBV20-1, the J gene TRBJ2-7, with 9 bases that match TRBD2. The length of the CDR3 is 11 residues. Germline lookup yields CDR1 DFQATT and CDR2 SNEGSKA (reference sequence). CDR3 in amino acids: CRASGDYEQYF. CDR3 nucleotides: TGCAGGGCTAGCGGGGATTACGAGCAGTACTTC.